This TCR beta chain originates from a study of blood T cell repertoires in COVID-19 (dated by TCRdb to about 2020). For context, the study as a whole: Collaborator samples came from the United States, Italy and Spain and covered acute and convalescent phases of COVID-19. The material from the prospective study consisted of cDNA or gDNA derived from T cells, B-cell-depleted T cells, or PBMCs. The dataset comprised deeply sampled blood TCRbeta repertoires from subjects exposed to, actively infected with, or recovered from COVID-19. A freely available public database, intended as a resource for researchers studying the immune response to SARS-CoV-2, is where the repertoires were released. The samples were drawn from two sources: the first 160 participants of the ongoing ImmuneRACE study, and 1,200 or so subjects contributed by 6 global collaborators. The sample metadata nearly always contained a de-identified subject ID, COVID-19 status, age in years and sex. HLA class I and class II types, where available, came from metadata supplied by the sample provider rather than from assay-based typing. The paper as a whole reports these results and caveats: Clinical and demographic metadata were provided uncurated, with the amount varying by source and participant.

TCRbeta CDR3 regions were amplified from genomic DNA by means of the immunoSEQ Assay, a bias-controlled multiplex PCR. As for the authors' bioinformatics: The number of nucleated cells in each sample was estimated by amplification of reference gene primers within the assay. To quantify the absolute abundance of each unique TCRbeta CDR3 rearrangement, sequence reads were collapsed and filtered. For each sample, productive Simpson clonality was calculated by taking the square root of Simpson's diversity index across productive rearrangements. Sourced from immuneACCESS, this table was stored by TCRdb with only in-frame sequences that have V and J called. A share of the clones is absent; for the studies checked, an unresolved V gene accounts for under half, and the remainder has no known explanation. V and J calls plus clone size are reproduced from that table; the DNA served to infer D and trimming. Here the sample has 150,000 or so clones; over 75% occur a single time. The ten largest clones represent roughly 11% of the sample.

Here V drops 4 bases and J drops 3 bases, and the junction holds 18 bases not matched to any gene. The CDR3 runs 18 residues from the cysteine to the phenylalanine. The retained sequence is limited to the CDR3, 54 bases, with the frame set at the first base. The germline V gene yields WSHSY for CDR1 and SAAADI for CDR2. As to this clone: No antigen is known for it. Base qualities are not at hand, and no much larger clone is one base apart.

Collaborating institutions collected whole blood in K2EDTA tubes following their own protocols. For TCRbeta analysis, collaborators shipped samples in one of three forms: frozen whole blood, isolated PBMCs, or DNA extracted from either of those sample types. The sample consisted of peripheral blood. The rearranged segments are TRBV10-2 and TRBJ2-7, and 7 junction bases match TRBD2. This clonotype was sampled from a man between 60 and 75 years old with active or convalescent COVID-19. The DNA is TGCGCCAGCAGTGCTGAGACTAGCTTTACCGATACCGTCTACGAGCAGTACTTC. Translated, it reads CASSAETSFTDTVYEQYF.